This record covers a single TCR beta chain. This record comes from a study of control samples from healthy donors and cancer patients. The data were produced by immunoSEQ multiplex PCR, yet TCRdb's version contains in-frame clones alone and is incomplete. The table has 93,000 or so clones, roughly 89% seen once. Trimming took 0 bases from V and 1 from J, leaving 12 bases between them. This CDR3 is 16 amino acids long. Germline CDR1 is LGHDT and CDR2 is YNNKEL (reference sequence). The TCR was taken from a man aged 55 to 70 with lung cancer. What was sequenced was PBMCs. The chain is built from TRBV3-1 (or the pseudogene TRBV3-2) and TRBJ1-2; D gene unclear. The CDR3 loop is CASSQEGYGNNYGYTF. CDR3 DNA sequence: TGTGCCAGCAGCCAAGAAGGTTACGGAAATAACTATGGCTACACCTTC.